The 22 T cell receptor beta chains given below trace back to one sample, sequenced in a study of cytomegalovirus exposure and HLA in healthy donors. The primer mix had 60 Vbeta and 13 Jbeta primers. Some clones are missing from TCRdb's copy, which holds only in-frame ones; the method was immunoSEQ multiplex PCR. The profile shows some 90,000 clones, 82% of them singletons. Sequenced: PBMCs. The receptor set was obtained from a man in his fifties or sixties in good health and CMV-seronegative.

In its sample, this clone was seen a few times. The chain has TRBV28 and TRBJ2-5, with 11 bases matching TRBD2. Germline-derived CDR1 and CDR2 are MDHEN and SYDVKM. The junction had 7 bases not matched to a gene; V was cut back by 11 bases and J by 5 bases. CDR3 length: 13 residues. This chain's CDR3 is CAGSGRARETQYF. The DNA for the CDR3 is TGTGCCGGTAGCGGGAGGGCCCGTGAGACCCAGTACTTC. Based on the CDR3 plus reference TRBV28 and TRBJ2-5, the full variable domain is DVKVTQSSRYLVKRTGEKVFLECVQDMDHENMFWYRQDPGLGLRLIYFSYDVKMKEKGDIPEGYSVSREKKERFSLILESASTNQTSMYLCAGSGRARETQYFGPGTRLLVL.

The chain uses TRBV25-1 and TRBJ2-7, with 10 bases aligning to TRBD1. Germline lookup yields CDR1 MGHDK and CDR2 SYGVNS. V lost 7 bases and J lost 3; bases outside the gene matches: 6. The CDR3 is made up of 14 amino acids. The CDR3 protein is CASTPGQGSYEQYF. The CDR3 nucleotides are TGTGCCAGCACGCCGGGACAGGGGAGCTACGAGCAGTACTTC.

In this sample, this clone is medium-sized. This chain connects TRBV5-4 to TRBJ1-3, with D possibly being TRBD1 (6 bases). The CDR3 is 16 residues long. V was cut by 0 bases and J by 2 bases, with 12 bases left in between. Per germline, CDR1 SGHNT and CDR2 YYREEE (reference sequence). Written as DNA, the CDR3 is TGTGCCAGCAGCTTGGGGCAGGGGTGGACTGGAAACACCATATATTTT. It translates to CASSLGQGWTGNTIYF.

This chain connects TRBV29-1 to TRBJ1-2, with 7 bases fitting TRBD1. Germline CDR1 and CDR2: SQVTM and ANQGSEA. The CDR3 contains 13 residues. V shed 0 bases and J 7 bases; nucleotides not matched to a gene: 5. The CDR3 DNA sequence: TGCAGCGTTGAAGACGGAGGGGGCTTTGGCTACACCTTC. It is translated as CSVEDGGGFGYTF.

V gene TRBV4-2 combines with J gene TRBJ2-7, with 8 positions matching TRBD1. V lost 0 bases to trimming and J lost 3 bases; unmatched junction nucleotides: 4. There are 15 residues in the CDR3. CDR1 LGHNA and CDR2 YNFKEQ come from the germline V gene. CDR3: CASSQDTGGGYEQYF. The CDR3, as DNA: TGTGCCAGCAGCCAAGATACAGGGGGAGGCTACGAGCAGTACTTC.

This clone was counted between two and nine times. The chain employs TRBV6-5 and TRBJ1-3; D not certain. CDR3 length equals 13 residues. The V gene's germline CDR1 is MNHEY and CDR2 SVGAGI. V was cut by 4 bases and J by 0 bases, with 4 bases left in between. In nucleotides, the CDR3 is TGTGCCAGCAGTTGGGCCTCTGGAAACACCATATATTTT. Residues: CASSWASGNTIYF.

This clone has just a few counts. The gene calls are TRBV5-6 and TRBJ2-3, with 7 bases matching TRBD1. The length of the CDR3 is 15 residues. The V gene's germline CDR1 is SGHDT and CDR2 YYEEEE. Trimming removed 4 bases from V and 1 base from J; junction bases left unmatched: 6. This CDR3 reads CASSHARGRTDTQYF. DNA for the CDR3: TGTGCCAGCAGCCATGCTAGGGGGCGCACAGATACGCAGTATTTT. The full variable domain, completed using reference TRBV5-6 and TRBJ2-3, is DAGVTQSPTHLIKTRGQQVTLRCSPKSGHDTVSWYQQALGQGPQFIFQYYEEEERQRGNFPDRFSGHQFPNYSSELNVNALLLGDSALYLCASSHARGRTDTQYFGPGTRLTVL.

The chain recombines TRBV11-3 with TRBJ2-1, with 9 bases lining up with TRBD1. V was clipped by 7 bases and J by 7 bases; unmatched bases: 8. Germline-derived CDR1 and CDR2 are SGHNT and YENEEA. The CDR3 totals 14 residues. CDR3 sequence: CASKGQGVENEQFF. In DNA, the CDR3 is TGTGCCAGCAAGGGACAGGGCGTAGAGAATGAGCAGTTCTTC.

This chain uses TRBV28 with TRBJ2-2; 10 nucleotides agree with TRBD1. Germline lookup yields CDR1 MDHEN and CDR2 SYDVKM. The CDR3 is 14 residues long. V shed 9 bases, J shed 7 bases, and the junction held 8 bases outside the gene matches. CDR3 amino acids: CASAPGTGVGELFF. The CDR3 DNA reads as TGTGCCAGTGCTCCCGGGACAGGGGTCGGGGAGCTGTTTTTT.

The V and J genes are TRBV15 and TRBJ2-6; D possibly corresponds to TRBD2 (6 bases). Germline V CDR1 and CDR2: LNHNV, YYDKDF (reference sequence). V was shortened by 5 bases and J by 0 bases, with 11 bases between the two germline ends. The CDR3 is made up of 16 amino acids. The CDR3, as DNA: TGTGCCACCAGCGGGGACTCGTACTCTGGGGCCAACGTCCTGACTTTC. It yields the protein CATSGDSYSGANVLTF.

The rearrangement joins TRBV10-3 to TRBJ2-1; TRBD2 matches 8 bases. J lost 6 bases, V lost 4 bases, and 8 bases had no gene match. Germline CDR1 is ENHRY and CDR2 is SYGVKD. CDR3 length: 15 amino acids. The CDR3: CAISGEAGVGNEQFF. The CDR3, as DNA: TGTGCCATCAGTGGAGAAGCGGGAGTAGGCAATGAGCAGTTCTTC.

The chain joins TRBV29-1 to TRBJ2-5, with 11 positions matching TRBD2. Germline values: CDR1 SQVTM, CDR2 ANQGSEA. There are 16 residues in the CDR3. V shed 7 bases, J shed 4 bases, and the junction held 14 bases outside the gene matches. The CDR3 coding sequence is TGCAGCGCCATCTCACTAGCGGGAGTCGGTATAGAGACCCAGTACTTC. Translation gives CSAISLAGVGIETQYF.

The gene calls are TRBV28 and TRBJ1-3; the D gene is possibly TRBD1 (5 bases). Germline V gene lookup returns CDR1 MDHEN and CDR2 SYDVKM. The CDR3 has 14 residues. Trimming removed 5 bases at V and 4 bases at J, with 12 bases between. CDR3 nucleotide sequence: TGTGCCAGCAGTCCCCGGGGGTACGGAAACACCATATATTTT. It specifies CASSPRGYGNTIYF.

The J gene is TRBJ1-3, the V gene TRBV5-4; TRBD1 aligns across 9 bases. Germline CDR1 SGHNT, CDR2 YYREEE (reference sequence). J gave up 1 base and V 3 bases, and 5 bases lay outside the gene matches. The CDR3 consists of 16 residues. In nucleotides, the CDR3 is TGTGCCAGCAGCTCTCCGGGACAGGGATCTGGAAACACCATATATTTT. This gives the protein CASSSPGQGSGNTIYF.

The chain recombines TRBV27 with TRBJ1-1; D is ambiguous. This CDR3 region has 13 residues. The ends were cut back, 6 bases at V and 0 bases at J, with 8 bases in the middle. From germline, CDR1 is MNHEY and CDR2 SMNVEV (reference sequence). The CDR3 DNA is TGTGCCAGCAGAGAGGGTCTGAACACTGAAGCTTTCTTT. It codes for CASREGLNTEAFF.

A single count supports this clone. The chain is built from TRBV28 and TRBJ2-5, with TRBD1 matching over 7 bases. Germline V lookup: CDR1 MDHEN, CDR2 SYDVKM. V gave up 5 bases and J gave up 1 base; unmatched junction bases: 10. The CDR3 length is 16 residues. The CDR3 spells CASSDLLGQSQETQYF. The CDR3 DNA reads as TGTGCCAGCAGTGATCTACTGGGACAGTCCCAAGAGACCCAGTACTTC.

The chain joins TRBV25-1 to TRBJ2-1; 9 bases agree with TRBD1. The CDR3 loop spans 16 amino acids. CDR1 and CDR2 (germline): MGHDK, SYGVNS. V lost 1 base to trimming and J lost 6 bases; unmatched junction nucleotides: 7. CDR3 DNA sequence: TGTGCCAGCAGTGAATGGAAGGGACAGGGCGTCAATGAGCAGTTCTTC. Protein: CASSEWKGQGVNEQFF.

The chain carries TRBV28 and TRBJ2-3, with TRBD1 matching over 7 bases. The V and J ends lost 2 bases and 1 base, in that order; junction bases with no gene match: 3. The CDR3 runs to 15 residues. Germline V gene sequence: CDR1 MDHEN, CDR2 SYDVKM. CDR3 protein: CASSLLGTGTDTQYF. CDR3 coding DNA: TGTGCCAGCAGTTTACTCGGGACAGGCACAGATACGCAGTATTTT.

The table lists this clone with a count of one. The chain recombines TRBV6-5 with TRBJ2-3; 7 bases align to TRBD2. Germline V gene lookup returns CDR1 MNHEY and CDR2 SVGAGI. The length of the CDR3 is 14 residues. With V trimmed by 8 bases and J by 3 bases, 8 bases remained unmatched. The CDR3 bases are TGTGCCAGCGGCCTGGGGGGGAGAACAGATACGCAGTATTTT. As protein: CASGLGGRTDTQYF.

This sequence joins TRBV18 and TRBJ2-6; maybe TRBD2 (7 bases). V was trimmed by 0 bases and J by 3 bases, leaving 15 bases between them. The CDR3 length is 18 residues. The germline gives CDR1 KGHSH, CDR2 LQKENI. The CDR3 region has the DNA TGTGCCAGCTCACCACCGGTTGGGGGGGCGCATGGGGCCAACGTCCTGACTTTC. It specifies CASSPPVGGAHGANVLTF.

V usage is TRBV28 and J usage is TRBJ2-7, with D unresolved. Per the germline V gene, CDR1 is MDHEN and CDR2 is SYDVKM. The V end lost 5 bases, the J end lost 7 bases, and 9 bases lay between the germline ends. The CDR3 spans 11 residues. The CDR3 region is CASSPSKEQYF. CDR3 coding DNA: TGTGCCAGCAGTCCCAGTAAGGAGCAGTACTTC.

The gene calls are TRBV7-2 and TRBJ2-2; maybe TRBD2 (5 bases). Deletions cut 2 bases from V and 7 bases from J, with 14 bases between. Germline CDR1 is SGHTA and CDR2 is FQGNSA. There are 15 residues in the CDR3. CDR3 coding DNA: TGTGCCAGCAGCTTAATTACTAGAATTGGCGGGGAGCTGTTTTTT. Amino acid sequence: CASSLITRIGGELFF.